In this sample, the clone carrying this TCR beta chain turned up many times. Its antigen is not identified. V dropped 8 bases and J dropped 2; count of bases not matched to a gene: 5. The CDR3 sequence is 14 residues long. The germline V gene encodes CDR1 MNHNS and CDR2 SASEGT. The data originate from a study of T cells after posttransplantation cyclophosphamide. Findings and caveats of the study: After PTCy, TRB diversity resembled that of CNI/methotrexate controls. Later blood repertoires were often dominated by clones from the donor CD8+ memory compartment. Blood and skin or GI T cell repertoires showed limited TRB overlap.

Cyclophosphamide on days +3 and +4 followed busulfan-fludarabine conditioning and a marrow graft. Profiled with immunoSEQ multiplex PCR; TCRdb holds only in-frame clones, not every one. The record shows about 7,500 clones for this sample, with no singletons present. The sequences come from PBMCs, collected after allogeneic stem cell transplant with posttransplant cyclophosphamide. The chain links TRBV6-1 to TRBJ2-2; 7 positions agree with TRBD2. The receptor comes from a male patient in his late teens or twenties who received an allogeneic stem cell transplant from an unrelated donor, was CMV-positive, and had acute and chronic GVHD. The T cells may come from the graft donor. The CDR3 DNA reads as TGTGCCAGCCCGACTAGCAGAAACACCGGGGAGCTGTTTTTT. It encodes CASPTSRNTGELFF.